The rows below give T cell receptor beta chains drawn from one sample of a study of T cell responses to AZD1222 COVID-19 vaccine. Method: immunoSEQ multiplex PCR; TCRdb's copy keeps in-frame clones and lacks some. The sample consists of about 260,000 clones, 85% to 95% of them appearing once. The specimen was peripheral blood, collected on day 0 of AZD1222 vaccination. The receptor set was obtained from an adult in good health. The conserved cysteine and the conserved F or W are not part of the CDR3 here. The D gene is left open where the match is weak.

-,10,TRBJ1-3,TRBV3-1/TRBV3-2,ASSHLGDTIY
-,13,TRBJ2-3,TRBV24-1,ATSRGGGGTDTQY
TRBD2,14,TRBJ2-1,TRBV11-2,ASSFPWGRGVGEQF
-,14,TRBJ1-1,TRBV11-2,ASSSLRRGTNTEAF
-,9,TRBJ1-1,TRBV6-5,ASFKNTEAF
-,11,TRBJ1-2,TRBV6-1,ASSENGYYGYT
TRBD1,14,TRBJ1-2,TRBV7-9,ASSLVDRETNYGYT
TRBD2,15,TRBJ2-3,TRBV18,ASSPMLAGVQVDTQY
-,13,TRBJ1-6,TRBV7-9,ASSLAGDSSSPLH
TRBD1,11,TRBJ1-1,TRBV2,ASTQTGITEAF
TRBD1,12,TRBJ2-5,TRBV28,ASRGQKGQETQY
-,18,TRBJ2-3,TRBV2,ASSEGTPIAFVGAGDTQY
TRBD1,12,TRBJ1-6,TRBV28,ASSWGTGYSPLH
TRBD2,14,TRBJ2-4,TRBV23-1,ASSQSGGRAKNIQY
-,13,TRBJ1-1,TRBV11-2,ASSPSAGRNTEAF
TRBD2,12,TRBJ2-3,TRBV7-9,ASSSSGGTDTQY
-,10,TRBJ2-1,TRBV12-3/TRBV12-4,ASSLARREQF
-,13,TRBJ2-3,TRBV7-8,ASSPGHPSTDTQY
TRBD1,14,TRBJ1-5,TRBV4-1,ASSQAGGQGGQPQH
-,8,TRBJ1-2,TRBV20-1,SAPHSGYT
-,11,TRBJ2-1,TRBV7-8,ASTGASYNEQF
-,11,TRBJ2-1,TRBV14,ASSQVSASEQF
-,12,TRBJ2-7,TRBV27,ASRRAGRGYEQY
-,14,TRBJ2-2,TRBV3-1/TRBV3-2,ASSQERVANTGELF
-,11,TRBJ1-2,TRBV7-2,ASSLEVGDGYT
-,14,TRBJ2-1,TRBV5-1,ASSSSRGGSYNEQF
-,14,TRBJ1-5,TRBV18,ASSFRGTLGDQPQH
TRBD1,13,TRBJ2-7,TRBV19,ASSVQQGVSYEQY
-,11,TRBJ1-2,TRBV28,ASSLGSLYGYT
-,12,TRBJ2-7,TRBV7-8,ASSLEGPRYEQY